Presented here are 11 T cell receptor beta chains from one specimen sequenced in a study of T-cell reconstitution after alpha-beta-depleted transplantation in children (dated by TCRdb to the mid-2010s). Reading the label with the study, this specimen's treatment or condition is: allogeneic hematopoietic cell transplantation with graft depleted of TCRalphabeta T cells and CD19 B cells. Library construction relied on PCR. TCRdb shows the sequencer as Illumina HiSeq 2500. TCR library preparation used molecular barcoding, with unique molecular identifiers applied to normalize quantification of the TCRbeta repertoire. TCRdb trimmed public reads at Q25 via fastp, called clones via MiXCR and kept in-frame beta chains. One record per CDR3 amino acid sequence lists the most common genes and DNA. The sample profile shows 440,000 or so distinct CDR3 sequences; over 40% of them were found once. Under 35% of the sample is held by the ten biggest clonotypes.

The sequenced sample was PBMCs, obtained before TCRalphabeta/CD19-depleted stem cell transplant. The receptors were sampled from a girl aged 2-9 years with aplastic anemia, due to receive a stem cell transplant.

V usage is TRBV19 and J usage is TRBJ2-5; D is unclear. The CDR3 has 14 amino acids. V lost 5 bases and J lost 1, with 11 bases in between. CDR1 and CDR2 (germline): LNHDA, SQIVND (reference sequence). CDR3 sequence reads: CASSSRSLQETQYF. CDR3 nucleotides: TGTGCCAGTAGTTCGAGATCCCTCCAAGAGACCCAGTACTTC. The whole variable domain, remainder taken from reference TRBV19 and TRBJ2-5, is DGGITQSPKYLFRKEGQNVTLSCEQNLNHDAMYWYRQDPGQGLRLIYYSQIVNDFQKGDIAEGYSVSREKKESFPLTVTSAQKNPTAFYLCASSSRSLQETQYFGPGTRLLVL.

This clonotype was picked up many times. The chain employs TRBV6-1 and TRBJ2-1; possible D gene TRBD2, 6 bases. V was clipped by 6 bases and J by 1 base, with 13 bases between them. Germline assignment: CDR1 MNHNS and CDR2 SASEGT. The CDR3 consists of 15 residues. The DNA of the CDR3 is TGTGCCAGCAGCCCTAGCGAAAAATCCTACAATGAGCAGTTCTTC. It is translated as CASSPSEKSYNEQFF.

J is TRBJ2-4 and V is TRBV5-5; TRBD1 matches at 7 bases. Germline loops: CDR1 SGHKS, CDR2 YYEKEE (reference sequence). CDR3 size: 15 residues. J was trimmed by 5 bases and V by 0 bases; bases with no gene match: 5. The CDR3 DNA reads as TGTGCCAGCAGCTTGGGAGTGGGGACAGAAAACATTCAGTACTTC. This codes for CASSLGVGTENIQYF.

Comment on this clonotype: Given a much more abundant clone one base away, this may be a read error. The chain carries TRBV13 and TRBJ2-5; 9 bases fit TRBD1. There are 13 residues in the CDR3. The germline V gene has CDR1 PRHDT and CDR2 FYEKMQ (reference sequence). Trimming removed 5 bases from V and 3 bases from J; junction bases left unmatched: 1. The CDR3 spells CASSGDREETQYF. The CDR3 region has the DNA TGTGCCAGCAGCGGGGACAGGGAAGAGACCCAGTACTTC.

The J gene is TRBJ1-4, the V gene TRBV7-8; a weak D match, TRBD1 (5 bases). Trimming left V 4 bases short and J 0 bases short, with 12 bases between. Germline CDR1 reads SGHVS; CDR2 reads FQNEAQ. The CDR3 consists of 16 residues. CDR3 nucleotides: TGTGCCAGCAGCTCGATCTCAGGGTCAACTAATGAAAAACTGTTTTTT. This translates into CASSSISGSTNEKLFF.

In its sample, this clonotype was seen many times. V gene TRBV5-1 combines with J gene TRBJ1-1; possibly TRBD1 for D (5 bases). The CDR3 is made up of 13 amino acids. V shed 3 bases and J shed 7 bases, with 13 bases lying between them. The germline V gene encodes CDR1 SGHRS and CDR2 YFSETQ. CDR3 loop: CASSSLPGNEAFF. The CDR3 nucleotides read TGCGCCAGCAGCTCCTTGCCAGGGAATGAAGCTTTCTTT.

The chain combines TRBV18 with TRBJ2-3, with D perhaps being TRBD1 or TRBD2 (5 bases each). V dropped 4 bases and J dropped 2 bases, with 16 bases sitting between them. The CDR3 extends over 16 amino acids. The germline CDR1 and CDR2 sequences are KGHSH and LQKENI. For the CDR3, the DNA is TGTGCCAGCTCACGGGGGTGGACGGAAAACACAGATACGCAGTATTTT. Translated, it gives CASSRGWTENTDTQYF.

This rearrangement joins TRBV5-1 to TRBJ2-7; D ambiguous. There are 12 residues in the CDR3. Trimming took 0 bases from V and 6 from J, leaving 7 bases between them. Germline V gene sequence: CDR1 SGHRS, CDR2 YFSETQ. This chain's CDR3 is CASSLDYGEQYF. CDR3 sequence (DNA): TGCGCCAGCAGCTTGGACTACGGCGAGCAGTACTTC.

A few counts support this clonotype. The gene calls are TRBV2 and TRBJ1-3, with TRBD1 as a possible D gene (6 bases). The CDR3 sequence is 12 residues long. Trimming stripped 5 bases from V and 9 bases from J, with 11 bases between. Germline V gene sequence: CDR1 SNHLY, CDR2 FYNNEI. CDR3 in DNA: TGTGCCAGCAGTTCCAGGGGTGGCACCATATATTTT. Its protein product is CASSSRGGTIYF. Full variable domain (remainder filled in from reference TRBV2 and TRBJ1-3): EPEVTQTPSHQVTQMGQEVILRCVPISNHLYFYWYRQILGQKVEFLVSFYNNEISEKSEIFDDQFSVERPDGSNFTLKIRSTKLEDSAMYFCASSSRGGTIYFGEGSWLTVV.

The chain recombines TRBV23-1 with TRBJ2-1; no clear D gene. TRBV23-1 is recorded as an ORF, its role being uncertain. Trimming shortened V by 1 base and J by 3 bases, and 16 bases separated the two germline ends. The CDR3 runs 17 residues. CDR3 protein: CASSQLSQDRVYNEQFF. CDR3 coding DNA: TGCGCCAGCAGTCAATTATCCCAGGACCGGGTCTACAATGAGCAGTTCTTC.

This clonotype was seen only a few times. The chain recombines TRBV5-1 with TRBJ2-1; D gene unclear. Germline-derived CDR1 and CDR2 are SGHRS and YFSETQ. This CDR3 comprises 14 residues. Between the trimmed V and J ends, which lost 1 base and 6 bases, there was a span of 11 bases. This CDR3 is CASSLIVGRNEQFF. The CDR3 DNA reads TGCGCCAGCAGCTTGATCGTTGGGCGCAATGAGCAGTTCTTC.